The present T cell receptor (beta chain) was sequenced within a study of blood T cells in healthy people across ages. A minimum of 6 micrograms of total RNA was extracted per sample. With a J-beta primer mix and a sample-barcoded 5' primer, a second PCR ran about 7 to 12 cycles. All cDNA molecules were each tagged by a template-switch adaptor with 12 random nucleotides. TCRdb called the 5' RACE reads again in MiXCR, with one record for every CDR3 protein. Of approximately 880,000 distinct CDR3 sequences listed, about 48% were seen once; the top ten hold around an eighth. There are a few counts of this clonotype. Antigen unknown. Points from the study as a whole: Because sorting was not performed, PBMCs prevented conclusive naive versus antigen-experienced comparison.

Source material: blood. The source is a man aged 25-45 years in good health.

The CDR3 is CSVVPSRDEATYEQYF. DNA for the CDR3: TGCAGCGTTGTACCTTCCCGGGACGAGGCGACCTACGAGCAGTACTTC. The chain combines TRBV29-1 with TRBJ2-7, with D perhaps being TRBD1 or TRBD2 (5 bases each). Germline V CDR1 and CDR2: SQVTM, ANQGSEA. Trimming cost V 4 bases and J 2 bases, with 21 bases left between them. CDR3 length: 16 amino acids.